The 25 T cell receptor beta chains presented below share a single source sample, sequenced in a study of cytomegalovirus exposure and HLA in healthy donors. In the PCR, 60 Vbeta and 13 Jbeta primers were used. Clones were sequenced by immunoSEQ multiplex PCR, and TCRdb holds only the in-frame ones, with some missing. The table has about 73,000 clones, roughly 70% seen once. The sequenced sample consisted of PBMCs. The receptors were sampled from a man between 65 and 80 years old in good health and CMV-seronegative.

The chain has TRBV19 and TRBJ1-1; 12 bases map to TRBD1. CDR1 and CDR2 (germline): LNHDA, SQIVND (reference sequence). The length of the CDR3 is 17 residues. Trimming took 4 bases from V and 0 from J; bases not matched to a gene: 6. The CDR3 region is CASSNRDRGLVNTEAFF. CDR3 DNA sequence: TGTGCCAGTAGTAACAGGGACAGGGGGCTTGTGAACACTGAAGCTTTCTTT.

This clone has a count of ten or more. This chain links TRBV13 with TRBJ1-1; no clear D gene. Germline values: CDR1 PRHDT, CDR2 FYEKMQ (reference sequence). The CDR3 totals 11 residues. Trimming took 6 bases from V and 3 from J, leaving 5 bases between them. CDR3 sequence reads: CASSQDTEAFF. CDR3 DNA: TGTGCCAGCAGTCAGGACACTGAAGCTTTCTTT.

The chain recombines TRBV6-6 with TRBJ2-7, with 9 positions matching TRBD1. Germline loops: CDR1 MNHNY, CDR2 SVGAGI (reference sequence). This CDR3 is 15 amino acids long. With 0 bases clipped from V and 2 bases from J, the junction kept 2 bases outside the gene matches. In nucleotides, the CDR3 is TGTGCCAGCAGTTACTCAGACAGGGGGACCTACGAGCAGTACTTC. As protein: CASSYSDRGTYEQYF.

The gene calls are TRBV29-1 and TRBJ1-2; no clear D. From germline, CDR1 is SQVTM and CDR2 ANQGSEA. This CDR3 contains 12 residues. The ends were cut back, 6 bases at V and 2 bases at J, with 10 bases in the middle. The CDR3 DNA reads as TGCAGCGTCCGAGGGTTAAACTATGGCTACACCTTC. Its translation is CSVRGLNYGYTF.

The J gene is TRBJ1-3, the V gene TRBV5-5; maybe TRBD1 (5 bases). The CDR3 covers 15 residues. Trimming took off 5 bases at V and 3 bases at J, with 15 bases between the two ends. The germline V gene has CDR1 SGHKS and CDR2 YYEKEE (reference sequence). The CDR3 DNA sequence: TGTGCCAGCAGTCGAGCCGGGACTAATGGAAACACCATATATTTT. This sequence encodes CASSRAGTNGNTIYF.

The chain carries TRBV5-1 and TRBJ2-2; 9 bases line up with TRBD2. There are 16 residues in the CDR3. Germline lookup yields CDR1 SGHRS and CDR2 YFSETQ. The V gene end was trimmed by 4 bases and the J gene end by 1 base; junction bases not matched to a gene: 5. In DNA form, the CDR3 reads TGCGCCAGCAGCCCCCAAGCGGGAGGGAACACCGGGGAGCTGTTTTTT. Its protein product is CASSPQAGGNTGELFF.

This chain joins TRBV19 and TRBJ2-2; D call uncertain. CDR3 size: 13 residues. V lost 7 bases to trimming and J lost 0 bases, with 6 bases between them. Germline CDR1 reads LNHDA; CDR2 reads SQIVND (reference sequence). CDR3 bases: TGTGCCAGTATTGAGGCGAACACCGGGGAGCTGTTTTTT. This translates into CASIEANTGELFF.

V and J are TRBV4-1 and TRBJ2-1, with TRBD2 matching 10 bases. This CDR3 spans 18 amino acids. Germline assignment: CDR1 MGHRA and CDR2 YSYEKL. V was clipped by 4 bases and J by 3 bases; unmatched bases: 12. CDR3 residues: CASSRGPQSGRDYNEQFF. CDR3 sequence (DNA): TGCGCCAGCAGCCGGGGCCCCCAAAGCGGGAGGGACTACAATGAGCAGTTCTTC.

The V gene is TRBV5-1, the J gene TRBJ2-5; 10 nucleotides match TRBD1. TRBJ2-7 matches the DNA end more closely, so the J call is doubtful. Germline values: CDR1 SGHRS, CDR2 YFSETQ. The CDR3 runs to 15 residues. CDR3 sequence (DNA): TGCGCCAGCAGCTTGGGGGACAGGGGAGGCTACGAGCAGTACTTC. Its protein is CASSLGDRGGYEQYF.

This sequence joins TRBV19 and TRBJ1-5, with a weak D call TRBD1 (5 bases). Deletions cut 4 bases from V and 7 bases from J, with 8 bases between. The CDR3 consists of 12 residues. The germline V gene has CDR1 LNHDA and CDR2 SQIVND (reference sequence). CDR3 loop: CASSTYRQPQHF. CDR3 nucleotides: TGTGCCAGTAGTACCTACAGGCAGCCCCAGCATTTT.

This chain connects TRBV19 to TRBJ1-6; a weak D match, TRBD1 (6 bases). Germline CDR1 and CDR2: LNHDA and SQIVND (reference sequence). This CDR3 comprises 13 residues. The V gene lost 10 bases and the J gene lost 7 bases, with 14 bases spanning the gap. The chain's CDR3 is CATSTGGNSPLHF. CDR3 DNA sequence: TGTGCCACCTCGACAGGAGGAAATTCACCCCTCCACTTT. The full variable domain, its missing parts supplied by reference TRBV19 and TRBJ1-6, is DGGITQSPKYLFRKEGQNVTLSCEQNLNHDAMYWYRQDPGQGLRLIYYSQIVNDFQKGDIAEGYSVSREKKESFPLTVTSAQKNPTAFYLCATSTGGNSPLHFGNGTRLTVT.

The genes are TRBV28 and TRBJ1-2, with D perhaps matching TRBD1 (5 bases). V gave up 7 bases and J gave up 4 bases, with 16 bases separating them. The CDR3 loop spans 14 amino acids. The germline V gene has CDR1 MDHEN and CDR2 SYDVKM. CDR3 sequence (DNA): TGTGCCAGCACTCTTCAGGGCAAAATCTATGGCTACACCTTC. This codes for CASTLQGKIYGYTF.

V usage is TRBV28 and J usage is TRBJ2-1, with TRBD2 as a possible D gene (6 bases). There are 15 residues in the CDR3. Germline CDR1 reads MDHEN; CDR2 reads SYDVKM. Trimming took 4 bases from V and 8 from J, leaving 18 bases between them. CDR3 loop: CASSSPGLLADEQFF. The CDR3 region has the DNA TGTGCCAGCAGTTCCCCGGGACTTTTGGCGGATGAGCAGTTCTTC.

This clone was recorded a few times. CDR3: CASSSGQGDQPQHF. The CDR3 DNA is TGTGCCAGCAGTTCGGGGCAGGGGGATCAGCCCCAGCATTTT. The chain has TRBV27 and TRBJ1-5, with 7 bases aligning to TRBD1. V lost 4 bases and J lost 5; bases outside the gene matches: 5. The germline V gene has CDR1 MNHEY and CDR2 SMNVEV (reference sequence). The CDR3 is made up of 14 amino acids.

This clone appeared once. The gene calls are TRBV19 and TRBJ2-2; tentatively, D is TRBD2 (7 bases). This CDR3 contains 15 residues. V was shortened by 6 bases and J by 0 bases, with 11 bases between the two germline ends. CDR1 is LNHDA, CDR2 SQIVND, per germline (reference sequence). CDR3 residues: CASRRGGANTGELFF. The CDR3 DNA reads TGTGCCAGTAGGAGGGGGGGGGCGAACACCGGGGAGCTGTTTTTT.

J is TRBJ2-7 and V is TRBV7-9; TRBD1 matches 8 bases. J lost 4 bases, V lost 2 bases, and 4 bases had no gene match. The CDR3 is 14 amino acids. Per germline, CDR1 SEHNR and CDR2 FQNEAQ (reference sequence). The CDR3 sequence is CASSLNQGAYEQYF. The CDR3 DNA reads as TGTGCCAGCAGCTTAAATCAGGGGGCATACGAGCAGTACTTC.

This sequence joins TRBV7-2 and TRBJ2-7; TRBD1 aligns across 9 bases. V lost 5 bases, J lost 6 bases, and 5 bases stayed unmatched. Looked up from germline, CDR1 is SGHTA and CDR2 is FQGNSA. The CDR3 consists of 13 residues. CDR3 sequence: CASSPDRGGEQYF. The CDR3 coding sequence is TGTGCCAGCAGCCCCGACAGGGGGGGCGAGCAGTACTTC.

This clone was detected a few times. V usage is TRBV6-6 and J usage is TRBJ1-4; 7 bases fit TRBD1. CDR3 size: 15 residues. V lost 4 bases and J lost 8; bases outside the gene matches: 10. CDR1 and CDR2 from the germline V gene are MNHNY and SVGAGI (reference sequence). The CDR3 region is CASSLGQSEGEKLFF. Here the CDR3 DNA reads TGTGCCAGCAGTTTGGGACAGTCGGAAGGGGAAAAACTGTTTTTT.

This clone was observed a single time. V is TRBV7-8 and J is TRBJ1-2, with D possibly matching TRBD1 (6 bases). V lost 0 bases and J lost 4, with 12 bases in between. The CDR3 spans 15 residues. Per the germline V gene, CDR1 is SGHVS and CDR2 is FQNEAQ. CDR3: CASSLAPGEGYGYTF. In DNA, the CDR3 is TGTGCCAGCAGCTTAGCGCCAGGGGAAGGCTATGGCTACACCTTC.

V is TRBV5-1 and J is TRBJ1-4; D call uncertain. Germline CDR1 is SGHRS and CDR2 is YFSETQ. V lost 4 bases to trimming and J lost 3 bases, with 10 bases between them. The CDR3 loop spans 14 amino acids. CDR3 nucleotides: TGCGCCAGCAGCATGGGTATTGCTAATGAAAAACTGTTTTTT. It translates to CASSMGIANEKLFF.

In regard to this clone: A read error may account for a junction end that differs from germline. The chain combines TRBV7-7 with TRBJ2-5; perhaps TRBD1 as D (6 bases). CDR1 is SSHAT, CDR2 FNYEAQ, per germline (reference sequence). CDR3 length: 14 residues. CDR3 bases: TGTGCTAGCAGCACCGGACAGTCCCAAGAGACCCAGTACTTC. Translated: CASSTGQSQETQYF.

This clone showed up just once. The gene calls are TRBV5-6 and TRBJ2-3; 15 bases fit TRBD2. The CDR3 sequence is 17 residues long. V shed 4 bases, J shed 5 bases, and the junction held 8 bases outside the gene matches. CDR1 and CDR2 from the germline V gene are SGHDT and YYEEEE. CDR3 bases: TGTGCCAGCAGCATCGGACTAGCGGGGGGGCCATTAGATACGCAGTATTTT. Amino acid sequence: CASSIGLAGGPLDTQYF.

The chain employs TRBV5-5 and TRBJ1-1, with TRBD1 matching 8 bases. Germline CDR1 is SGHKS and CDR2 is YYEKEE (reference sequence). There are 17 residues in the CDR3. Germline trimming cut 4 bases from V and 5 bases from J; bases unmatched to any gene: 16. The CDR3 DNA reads TGTGCCAGCAGCCCTGGAGTAGGGACAGGTGTACGGACTGAAGCTTTCTTT. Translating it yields CASSPGVGTGVRTEAFF. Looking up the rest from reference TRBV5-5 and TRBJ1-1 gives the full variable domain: DAGVTQSPTHLIKTRGQQVTLRCSPISGHKSVSWYQQVLGQGPQFIFQYYEKEERGRGNFPDRFSARQFPNYSSELNVNALLLGDSALYLCASSPGVGTGVRTEAFFGQGTRLTVV.

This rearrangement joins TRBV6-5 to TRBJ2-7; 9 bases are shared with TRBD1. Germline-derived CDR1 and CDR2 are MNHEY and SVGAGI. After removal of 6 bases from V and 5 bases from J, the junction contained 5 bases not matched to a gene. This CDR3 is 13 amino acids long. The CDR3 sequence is CASSYTGGHEQYF. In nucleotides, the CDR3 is TGTGCCAGCAGCTATACAGGGGGCCACGAGCAGTACTTC.

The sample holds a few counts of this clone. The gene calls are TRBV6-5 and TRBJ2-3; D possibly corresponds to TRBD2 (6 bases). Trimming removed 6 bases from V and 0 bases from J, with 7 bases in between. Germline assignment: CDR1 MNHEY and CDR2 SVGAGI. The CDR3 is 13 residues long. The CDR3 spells CASRRDSTDTQYF. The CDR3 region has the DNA TGTGCCAGCAGGCGGGATAGCACAGATACGCAGTATTTT.